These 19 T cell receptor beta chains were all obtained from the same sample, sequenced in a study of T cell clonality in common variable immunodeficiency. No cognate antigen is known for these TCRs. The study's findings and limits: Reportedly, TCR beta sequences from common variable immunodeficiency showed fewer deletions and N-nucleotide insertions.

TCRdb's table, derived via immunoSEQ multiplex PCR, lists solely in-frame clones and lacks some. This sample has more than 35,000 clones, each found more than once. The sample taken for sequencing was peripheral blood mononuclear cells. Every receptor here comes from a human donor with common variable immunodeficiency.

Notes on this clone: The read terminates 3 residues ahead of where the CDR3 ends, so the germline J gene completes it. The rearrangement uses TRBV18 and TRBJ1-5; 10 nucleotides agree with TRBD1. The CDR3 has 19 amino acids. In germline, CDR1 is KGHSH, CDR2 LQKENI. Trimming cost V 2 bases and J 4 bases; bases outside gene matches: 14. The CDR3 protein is CASSPSPGQGPIPNQPQHF. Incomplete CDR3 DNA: TGTGCCAGCTCACCATCCCCGGGACAGGGGCCCATCCCGAATCAGCCC.

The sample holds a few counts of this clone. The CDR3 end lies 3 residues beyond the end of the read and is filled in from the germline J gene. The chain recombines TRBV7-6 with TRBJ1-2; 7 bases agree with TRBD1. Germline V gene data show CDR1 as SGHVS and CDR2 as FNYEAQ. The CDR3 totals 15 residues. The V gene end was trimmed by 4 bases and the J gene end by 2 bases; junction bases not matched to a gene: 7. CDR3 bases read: TGTGCCAGCAGCTCCGGGACAGTAAACAACTATGGC. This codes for CASSSGTVNNYG. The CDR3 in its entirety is CASSSGTVNNYGYTF.

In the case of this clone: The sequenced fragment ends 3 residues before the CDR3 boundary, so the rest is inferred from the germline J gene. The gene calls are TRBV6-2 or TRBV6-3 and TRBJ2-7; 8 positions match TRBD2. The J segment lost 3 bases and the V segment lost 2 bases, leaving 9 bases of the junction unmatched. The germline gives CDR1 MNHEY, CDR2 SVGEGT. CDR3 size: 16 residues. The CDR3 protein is CASSYHTGTRDYEQYF. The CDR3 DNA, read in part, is TGTGCCAGCAGTTACCACACCGGGACTAGGGACTACGAG.

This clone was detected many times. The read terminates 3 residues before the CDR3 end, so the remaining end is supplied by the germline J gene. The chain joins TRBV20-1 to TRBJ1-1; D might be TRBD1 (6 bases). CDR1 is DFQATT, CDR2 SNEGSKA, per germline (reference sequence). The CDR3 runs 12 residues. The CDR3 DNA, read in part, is TGCAGTGCACCGCTAGACAGGTTCAAA. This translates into CSAPLDRFK. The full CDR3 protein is CSAPLDRFKAFF.

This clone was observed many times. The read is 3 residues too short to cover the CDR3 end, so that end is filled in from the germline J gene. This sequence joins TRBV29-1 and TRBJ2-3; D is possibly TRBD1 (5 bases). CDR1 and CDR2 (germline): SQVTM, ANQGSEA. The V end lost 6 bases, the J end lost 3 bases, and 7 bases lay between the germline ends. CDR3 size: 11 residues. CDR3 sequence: CSVDSTDTQYF. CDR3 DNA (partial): TGCAGCGTCGACAGTACAGATACG.

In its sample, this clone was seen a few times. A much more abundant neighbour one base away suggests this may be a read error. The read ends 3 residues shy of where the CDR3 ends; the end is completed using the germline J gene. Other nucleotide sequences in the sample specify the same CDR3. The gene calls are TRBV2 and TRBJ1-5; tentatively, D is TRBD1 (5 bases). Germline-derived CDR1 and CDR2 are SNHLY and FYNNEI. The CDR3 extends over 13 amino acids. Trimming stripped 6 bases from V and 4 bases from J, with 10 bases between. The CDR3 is CASSVEGNQPQHF. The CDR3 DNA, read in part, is TGTGCCAGCAGCGTGGAGGGGAATCAGCCC.

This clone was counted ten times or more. The CDR3 reads CASSDSTLAGWANEQFF. The covered CDR3 bases are TGTGCCAGCAGTGACTCAACTCTAGCGGGATGGGCTAATGAG. The chain joins TRBV2 to TRBJ2-1; 9 bases match TRBD2. The missing CDR3 end, 3 residues past where the read stops, is filled in from the germline J gene. Germline CDR1 is SNHLY and CDR2 is FYNNEI. CDR3 length equals 17 residues. V shed 3 bases and J 7 bases; nucleotides not matched to a gene: 13. Variable domain in full (rest from reference TRBV2 and TRBJ2-1): EPEVTQTPSHQVTQMGQEVILRCVPISNHLYFYWYRQILGQKVEFLVSFYNNEISEKSEIFDDQFSVERPDGSNFTLKIRSTKLEDSAMYFCASSDSTLAGWANEQFFGPGTRLTVL.

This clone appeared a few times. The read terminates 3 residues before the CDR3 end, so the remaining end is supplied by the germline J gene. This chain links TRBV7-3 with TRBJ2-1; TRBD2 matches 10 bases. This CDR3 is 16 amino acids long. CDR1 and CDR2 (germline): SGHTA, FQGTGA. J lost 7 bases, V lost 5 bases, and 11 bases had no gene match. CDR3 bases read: TGTGCCAGCAGCCCAGAGGGGCTAGCGGGAGATAATGAG. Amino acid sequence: CASSPEGLAGDNE. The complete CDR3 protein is CASSPEGLAGDNEQFF. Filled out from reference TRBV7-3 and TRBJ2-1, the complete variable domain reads GAGVSQTPSNKVTEKGKYVELRCDPISGHTALYWYRQSLGQGPEFLIYFQGTGAADDSGLPNDRFFAVRPEGSVSTLKIQRTERGDSAVYLCASSPEGLAGDNEQFFGPGTRLTVL.

The CDR3 DNA, read in part, is TGTGCCTGGAGGGGGACGGGGGGCAAGGATCAGCCC. Its translation is CAWRGTGGKDQP. The entire CDR3 protein is CAWRGTGGKDQPQHF. The chain employs TRBV30 and TRBJ1-5; perhaps TRBD1 as D (6 bases). The read terminates 3 residues ahead of where the CDR3 ends, so the germline J gene completes it. The CDR3 totals 15 residues. V was cut by 3 bases and J by 5 bases, with 17 bases left in between. The germline gives CDR1 GTSNPN, CDR2 SVGIG (reference sequence).

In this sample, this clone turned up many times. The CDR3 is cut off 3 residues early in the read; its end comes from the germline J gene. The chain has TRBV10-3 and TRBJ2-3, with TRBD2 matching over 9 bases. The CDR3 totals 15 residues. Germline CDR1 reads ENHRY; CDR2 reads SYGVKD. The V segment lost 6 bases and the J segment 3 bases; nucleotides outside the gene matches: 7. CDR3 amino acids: CAIRPGLAKTDTQYF. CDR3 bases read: TGTGCCATCAGACCGGGACTAGCAAAGACAGATACG.

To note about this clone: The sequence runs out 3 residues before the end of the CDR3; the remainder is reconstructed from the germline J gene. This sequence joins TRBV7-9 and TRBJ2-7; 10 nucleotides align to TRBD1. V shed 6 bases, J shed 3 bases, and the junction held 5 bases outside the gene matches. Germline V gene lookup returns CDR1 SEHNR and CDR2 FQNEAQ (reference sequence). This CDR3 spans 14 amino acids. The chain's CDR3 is CASSGWDRGYEQYF. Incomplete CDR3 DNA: TGTGCCAGCAGTGGGTGGGACAGGGGCTACGAG.

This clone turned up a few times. The part of the CDR3 DNA that was read is TGTGCCAGCAGTTACCATCGGGGGGGGCAGGGCACTGAA. As protein: CASSYHRGGQGTE. The full-length CDR3 reads as CASSYHRGGQGTEAFF. The chain combines TRBV6-2 or TRBV6-3 with TRBJ1-1; TRBD1 is a possible D gene (6 bases). The CDR3 extends 3 residues past the end of the read, so its final part is completed from the germline J gene. From germline, CDR1 is MNHEY and CDR2 SVGEGT. This CDR3 spans 16 amino acids. Trimming removed 2 bases from V and 4 bases from J, with 17 bases in between.

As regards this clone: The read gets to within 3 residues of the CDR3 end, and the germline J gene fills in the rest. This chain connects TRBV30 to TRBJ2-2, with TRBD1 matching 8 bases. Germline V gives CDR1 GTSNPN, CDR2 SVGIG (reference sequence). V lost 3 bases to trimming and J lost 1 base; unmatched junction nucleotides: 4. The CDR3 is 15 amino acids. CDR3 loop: CAWRLDRGNTGELFF. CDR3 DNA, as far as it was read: TGTGCCTGGAGGCTAGACAGGGGGAACACCGGGGAG.

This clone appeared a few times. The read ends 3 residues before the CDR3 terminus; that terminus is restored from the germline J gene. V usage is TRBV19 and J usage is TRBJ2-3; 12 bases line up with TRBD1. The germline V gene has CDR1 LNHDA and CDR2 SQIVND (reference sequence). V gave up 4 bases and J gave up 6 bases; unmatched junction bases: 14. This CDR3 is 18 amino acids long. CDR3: CASSTSTGTGGFLDTQYF. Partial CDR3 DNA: TGTGCCAGTAGTACATCCACAGGGACAGGGGGCTTTTTGGATACG.

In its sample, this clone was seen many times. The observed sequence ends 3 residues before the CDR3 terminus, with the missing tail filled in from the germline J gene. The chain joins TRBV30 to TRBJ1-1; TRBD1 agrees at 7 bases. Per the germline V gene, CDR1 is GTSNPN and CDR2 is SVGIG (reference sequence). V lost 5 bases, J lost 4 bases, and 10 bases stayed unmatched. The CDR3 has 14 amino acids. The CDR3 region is CAWHQGGTSTEAFF. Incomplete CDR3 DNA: TGTGCCTGGCACCAGGGGGGAACGAGCACTGAA.

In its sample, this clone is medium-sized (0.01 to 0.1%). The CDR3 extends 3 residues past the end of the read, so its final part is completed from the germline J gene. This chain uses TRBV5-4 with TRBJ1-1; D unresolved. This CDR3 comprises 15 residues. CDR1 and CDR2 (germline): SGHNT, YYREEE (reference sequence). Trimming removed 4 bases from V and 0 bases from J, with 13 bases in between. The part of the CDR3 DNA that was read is TGTGCCAGCAGCCTCAGGTCAGTTTTGAACACTGAA. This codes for CASSLRSVLNTE. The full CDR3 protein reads CASSLRSVLNTEAFF.

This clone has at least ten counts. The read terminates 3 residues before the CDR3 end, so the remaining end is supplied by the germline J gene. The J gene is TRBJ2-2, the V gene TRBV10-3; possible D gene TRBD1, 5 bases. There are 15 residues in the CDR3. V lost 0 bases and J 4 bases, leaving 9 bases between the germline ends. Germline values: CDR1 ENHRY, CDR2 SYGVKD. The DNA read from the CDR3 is TGTGCCATCAGTGAGTCCGGACAACCCACCGGGGAG. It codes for CAISESGQPTGE. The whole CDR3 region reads CAISESGQPTGELFF.

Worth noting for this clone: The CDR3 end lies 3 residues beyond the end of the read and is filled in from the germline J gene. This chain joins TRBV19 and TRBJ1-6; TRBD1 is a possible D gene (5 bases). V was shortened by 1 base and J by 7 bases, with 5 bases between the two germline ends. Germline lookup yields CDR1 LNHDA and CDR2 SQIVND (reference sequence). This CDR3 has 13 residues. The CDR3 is CASSIGTNSPLHF. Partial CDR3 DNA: TGTGCCAGTAGTATAGGGACAAATTCACCC. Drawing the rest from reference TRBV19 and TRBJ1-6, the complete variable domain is DGGITQSPKYLFRKEGQNVTLSCEQNLNHDAMYWYRQDPGQGLRLIYYSQIVNDFQKGDIAEGYSVSREKKESFPLTVTSAQKNPTAFYLCASSIGTNSPLHFGNGTRLTVT.

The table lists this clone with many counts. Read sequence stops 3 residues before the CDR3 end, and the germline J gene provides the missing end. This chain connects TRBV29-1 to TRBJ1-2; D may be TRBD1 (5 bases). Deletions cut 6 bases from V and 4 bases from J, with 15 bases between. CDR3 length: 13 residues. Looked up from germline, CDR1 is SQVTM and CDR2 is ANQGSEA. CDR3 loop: CSVAGTGVYGYTF. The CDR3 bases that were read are TGCAGCGTCGCCGGGACTGGCGTCTATGGC.